A selection of T cell receptor beta chains follows, all from one sample in a study of cytomegalovirus exposure and HLA in healthy donors. The repertoire was sequenced with immunoSEQ multiplex PCR; TCRdb's copy has only in-frame clones and lacks some. The sample lists 150,000 to 200,000 clones, approximately 80% occurring once. What was sequenced was PBMCs. Every receptor here comes from a woman in her fifties or sixties in good health and CMV-seronegative. Both conserved end residues are part of each CDR3. D genes are given only for firm matches. Size values are once, few and many counts, or a class for expanded clones, and some rows have none.

j_gene | d_gene | v_gene | abundance | CDR3nt | CDR3aa
TRBJ2-3 | TRBD2 | TRBV30 | . | TGTGCCTGGAGTCCCCGCTGGGGGGGGAGCACAGATACGCAGTATTTT | CAWSPRWGGSTDTQYF
TRBJ2-1 | TRBD2 | TRBV19 | . | TGTGCCAGTAATGGACTAGGGGGACTAGCGGAGTACAATGAGCAGTTCTTC | CASNGLGGLAEYNEQFF
TRBJ2-1 | TRBD2 | TRBV9 | . | TGTGCCAGCAGCGTAGACGGGACTAGCGGCTACAATGAGCAGTTCTTC | CASSVDGTSGYNEQFF
TRBJ1-4 | . | TRBV18 | few | TGTGCCAGCTCACCTTCGACTAATGAAAAACTGTTTTTT | CASSPSTNEKLFF
TRBJ1-5 | . | TRBV28 | . | TGTGCCAGCAGTCCCTTTGGGACTTTCAATAGCAATCAGCCCCAGCATTTT | CASSPFGTFNSNQPQHF
TRBJ2-7 | TRBD1 | TRBV7-9 | . | TGTGCCAGCAGCTCTAAGGGGGCCCACTACGAGCAGTACTTC | CASSSKGAHYEQYF
TRBJ1-2 | TRBD1 | TRBV7-8 | . | TGTGCCAGCAGCTCCAGACAGGGGGGCGGCTACACCTTC | CASSSRQGGGYTF
TRBJ2-2 | TRBD1 | TRBV6-1 | . | TGTGCCAGCAGTGGGACAGGAAGCACCGGGGAGCTGTTTTTT | CASSGTGSTGELFF
TRBJ2-1 | . | TRBV5-1 | few | TGCGCCAGCGGGGACAGGGCTAGCGGGAGTAGCTATGAGCAGTTCTTC | CASGDRASGSSYEQFF
TRBJ2-7 | TRBD1 | TRBV6-1 | . | TGTGCCAGCAGTGAAGGACAGGGGGGTATTGGCGAGCAGTACTTC | CASSEGQGGIGEQYF
TRBJ1-2 | TRBD1 | TRBV4-2 | once | TGTGCCAGCAGCCAAGAGGTGGGGACAGGGGTCTATGGCTACACCTTC | CASSQEVGTGVYGYTF
TRBJ1-5 | . | TRBV19 | few | TGTGCCAGTAAGGGGCTGGGCAATCAGCCCCAGCATTTT | CASKGLGNQPQHF
TRBJ2-6 | . | TRBV27 | few | TGTGCCAGCAGGCTAAGTGGGGCCAACGTCCTGACTTTC | CASRLSGANVLTF
TRBJ2-1 | . | TRBV29-1 | . | TGCAGCGTTTCACAGGGGGGGAGAAATGAGCAGTTCTTC | CSVSQGGRNEQFF
TRBJ2-5 | . | TRBV10-3 | . | TGTGCCAGCTCGGGGGACAGCACTTACCAAGAGACCCAGTACTTC | CASSGDSTYQETQYF
TRBJ2-7 | . | TRBV29-1 | . | TGCAGCGTTGAAGCTCTCGGGAGTAGTGGGAACGAGCAGTACTTC | CSVEALGSSGNEQYF
TRBJ1-2 | . | TRBV19 | few | TGTGCCACCCGAACCGGTAGTGGCTACACCTTC | CATRTGSGYTF